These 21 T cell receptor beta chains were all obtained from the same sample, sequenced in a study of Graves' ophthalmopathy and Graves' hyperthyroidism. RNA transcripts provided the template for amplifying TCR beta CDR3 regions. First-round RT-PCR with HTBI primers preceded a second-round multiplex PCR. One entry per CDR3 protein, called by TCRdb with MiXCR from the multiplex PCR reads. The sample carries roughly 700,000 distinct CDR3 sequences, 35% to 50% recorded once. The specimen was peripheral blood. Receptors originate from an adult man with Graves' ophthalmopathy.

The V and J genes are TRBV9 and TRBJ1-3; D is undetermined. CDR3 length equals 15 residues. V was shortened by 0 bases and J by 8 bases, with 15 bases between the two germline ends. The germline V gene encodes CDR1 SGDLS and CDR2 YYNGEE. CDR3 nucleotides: TGTGCCAGCAGCGTAGATAGGCCGGGCGGGGACACCATATATTTT. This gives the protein CASSVDRPGGDTIYF.

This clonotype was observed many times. CDR3 in DNA: TGTGCCAGCAGTGACCTTAAGGGGGGTACAGGAAACACCATATATTTT. Translating it yields CASSDLKGGTGNTIYF. This sequence joins TRBV25-1 and TRBJ1-3, with a weak D call TRBD1 (6 bases). Trimming cost V 3 bases and J 4 bases, with 16 bases left between them. The CDR3 consists of 16 residues. Germline CDR1 MGHDK, CDR2 SYGVNS.

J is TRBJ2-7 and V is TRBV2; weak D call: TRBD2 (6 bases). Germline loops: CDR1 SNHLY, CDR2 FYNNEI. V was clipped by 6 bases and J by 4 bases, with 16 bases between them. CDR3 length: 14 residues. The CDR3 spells CASRSPPGTYEQYF. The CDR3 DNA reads TGTGCCAGCAGGTCCCCCCCAGGGACTTACGAGCAGTACTTC.

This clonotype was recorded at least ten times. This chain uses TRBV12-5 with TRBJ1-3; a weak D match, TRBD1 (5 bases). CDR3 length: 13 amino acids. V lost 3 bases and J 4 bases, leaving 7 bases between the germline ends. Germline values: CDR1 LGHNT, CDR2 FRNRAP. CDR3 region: CASGFTGGNTIYF. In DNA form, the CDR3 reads TGTGCTAGTGGTTTTACAGGAGGAAACACCATATATTTT.

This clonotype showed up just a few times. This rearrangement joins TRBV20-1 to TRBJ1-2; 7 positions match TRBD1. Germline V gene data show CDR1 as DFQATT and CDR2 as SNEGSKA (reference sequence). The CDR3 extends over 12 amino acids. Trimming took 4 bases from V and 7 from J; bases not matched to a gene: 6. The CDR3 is CSATEGAGGYTF. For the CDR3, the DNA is TGCAGTGCTACAGAGGGGGCAGGTGGCTACACCTTC.

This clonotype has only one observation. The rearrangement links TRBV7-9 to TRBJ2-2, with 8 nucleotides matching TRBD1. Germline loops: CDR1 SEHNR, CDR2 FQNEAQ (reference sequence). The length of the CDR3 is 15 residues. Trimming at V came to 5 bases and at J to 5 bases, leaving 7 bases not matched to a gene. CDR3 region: CASSMTGVKTGELFF. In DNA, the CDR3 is TGTGCCAGCAGCATGACAGGGGTTAAAACCGGGGAGCTGTTTTTT.

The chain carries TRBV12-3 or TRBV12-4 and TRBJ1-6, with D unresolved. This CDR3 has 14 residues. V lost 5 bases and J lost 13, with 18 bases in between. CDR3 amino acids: CASSPGPAQRPLHF. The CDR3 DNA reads TGTGCCAGCAGTCCCGGGCCTGCCCAAAGGCCCCTCCACTTT.

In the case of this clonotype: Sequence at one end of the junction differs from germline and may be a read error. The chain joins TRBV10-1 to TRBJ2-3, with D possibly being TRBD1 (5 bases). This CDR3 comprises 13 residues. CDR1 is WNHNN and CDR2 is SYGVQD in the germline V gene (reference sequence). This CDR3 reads CASRSASTGTQYF. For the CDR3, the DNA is TGCGCCAGCAGGTCTGCCAGCACAGGTACGCAGTATTTT.

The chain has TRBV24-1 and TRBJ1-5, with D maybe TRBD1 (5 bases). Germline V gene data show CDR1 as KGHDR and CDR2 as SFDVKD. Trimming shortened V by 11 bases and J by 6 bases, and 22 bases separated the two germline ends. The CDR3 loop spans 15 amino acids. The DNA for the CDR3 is TGTGCCAGCAGCCCGAAAACCAGGGCAGGTCAGCCCCAGCATTTT. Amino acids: CASSPKTRAGQPQHF.

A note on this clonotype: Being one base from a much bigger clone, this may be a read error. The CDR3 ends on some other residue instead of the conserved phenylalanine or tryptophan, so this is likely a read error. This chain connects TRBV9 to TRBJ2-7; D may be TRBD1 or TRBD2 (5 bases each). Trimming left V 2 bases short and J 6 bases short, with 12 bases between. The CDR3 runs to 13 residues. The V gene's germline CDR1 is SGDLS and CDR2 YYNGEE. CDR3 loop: CASSVGIGTEQYL. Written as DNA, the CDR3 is TGTGCCAGCAGCGTGGGCATCGGGACCGAGCAGTACCTC.

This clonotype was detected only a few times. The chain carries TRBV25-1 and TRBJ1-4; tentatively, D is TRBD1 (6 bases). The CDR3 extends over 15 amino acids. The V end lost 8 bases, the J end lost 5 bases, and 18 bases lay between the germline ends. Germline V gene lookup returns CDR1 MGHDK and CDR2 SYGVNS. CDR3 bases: TGTGCCAGCTCACCACCGGGGGCACTGAATGAAAAACTGTTTTTT. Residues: CASSPPGALNEKLFF.

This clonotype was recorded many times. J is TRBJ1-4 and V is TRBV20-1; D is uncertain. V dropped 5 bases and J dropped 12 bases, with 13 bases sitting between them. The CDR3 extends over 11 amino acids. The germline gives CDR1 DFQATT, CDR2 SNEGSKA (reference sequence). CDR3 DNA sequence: TGCAGTGCTGCCCTGTCGGAGCAACTGTTTTTT. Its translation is CSAALSEQLFF.

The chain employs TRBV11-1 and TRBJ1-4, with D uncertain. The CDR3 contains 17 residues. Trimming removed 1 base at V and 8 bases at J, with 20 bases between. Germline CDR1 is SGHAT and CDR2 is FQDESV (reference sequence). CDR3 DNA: TGTGCCAGCAGCTTAGAAGGACCTAGTCGGGCAAGAGAAAAACTGTTTTTT. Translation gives CASSLEGPSRAREKLFF.

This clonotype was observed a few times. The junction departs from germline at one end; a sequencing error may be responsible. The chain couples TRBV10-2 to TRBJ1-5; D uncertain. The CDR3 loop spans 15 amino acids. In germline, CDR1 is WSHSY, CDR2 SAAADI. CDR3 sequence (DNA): TGTGCCAGCAGCCAAGAGCCGGGTAGCAATCAGCCCCAGCATTTT. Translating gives CASSQEPGSNQPQHF.

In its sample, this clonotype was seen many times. CDR3 coding DNA: TGTGCCACCAGGGGCATGAACACTGAAGCTTTCTTT. Translation: CATRGMNTEAFF. V gene TRBV24-1 combines with J gene TRBJ1-1; D remains unclear. The CDR3 has 12 residues. Looked up from germline, CDR1 is KGHDR and CDR2 is SFDVKD. V lost 7 bases, J lost 0 bases, and 5 bases lay in between.

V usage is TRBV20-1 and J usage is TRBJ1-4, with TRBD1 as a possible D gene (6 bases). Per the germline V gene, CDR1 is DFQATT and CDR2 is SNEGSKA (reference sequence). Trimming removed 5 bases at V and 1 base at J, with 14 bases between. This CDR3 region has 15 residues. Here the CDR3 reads CSAPQRGITNEKLFF. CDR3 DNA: TGCAGTGCTCCACAGAGGGGGATAACTAATGAAAAACTGTTTTTT.

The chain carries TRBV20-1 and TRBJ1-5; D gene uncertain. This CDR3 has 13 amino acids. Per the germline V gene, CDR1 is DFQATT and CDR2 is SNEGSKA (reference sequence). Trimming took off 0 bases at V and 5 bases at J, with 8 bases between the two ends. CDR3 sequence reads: CSAREIYDQPQHF. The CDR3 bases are TGCAGTGCTAGAGAAATATATGATCAGCCCCAGCATTTT.

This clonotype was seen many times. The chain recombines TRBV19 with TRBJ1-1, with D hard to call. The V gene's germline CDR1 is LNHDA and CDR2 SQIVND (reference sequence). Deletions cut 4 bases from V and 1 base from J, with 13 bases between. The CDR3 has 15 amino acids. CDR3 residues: CASSTERKANTEAFF. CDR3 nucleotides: TGTGCCAGTAGTACCGAAAGGAAGGCGAACACTGAAGCTTTCTTT.

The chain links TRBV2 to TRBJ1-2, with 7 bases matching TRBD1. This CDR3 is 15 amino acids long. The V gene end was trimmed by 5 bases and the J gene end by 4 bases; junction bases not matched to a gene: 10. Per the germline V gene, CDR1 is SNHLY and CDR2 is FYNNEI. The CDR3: CASSWDRLPSYGYTF. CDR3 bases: TGTGCCAGCAGTTGGGACAGACTCCCTAGCTATGGCTACACCTTC.

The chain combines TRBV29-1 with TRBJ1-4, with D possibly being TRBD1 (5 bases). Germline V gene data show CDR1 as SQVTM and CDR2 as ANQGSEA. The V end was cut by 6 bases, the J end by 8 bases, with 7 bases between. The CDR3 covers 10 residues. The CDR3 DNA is TGCAGCGTGGGGGGGGAAAAACTGTTTTTT. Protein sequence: CSVGGEKLFF.

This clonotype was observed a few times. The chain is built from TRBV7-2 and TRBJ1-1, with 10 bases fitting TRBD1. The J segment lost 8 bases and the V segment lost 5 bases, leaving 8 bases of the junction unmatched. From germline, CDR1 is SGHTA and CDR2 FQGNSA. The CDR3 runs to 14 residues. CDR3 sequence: CASSRSGTGDEAFF. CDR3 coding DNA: TGTGCCAGCAGCCGTTCCGGGACAGGGGACGAAGCTTTCTTT.